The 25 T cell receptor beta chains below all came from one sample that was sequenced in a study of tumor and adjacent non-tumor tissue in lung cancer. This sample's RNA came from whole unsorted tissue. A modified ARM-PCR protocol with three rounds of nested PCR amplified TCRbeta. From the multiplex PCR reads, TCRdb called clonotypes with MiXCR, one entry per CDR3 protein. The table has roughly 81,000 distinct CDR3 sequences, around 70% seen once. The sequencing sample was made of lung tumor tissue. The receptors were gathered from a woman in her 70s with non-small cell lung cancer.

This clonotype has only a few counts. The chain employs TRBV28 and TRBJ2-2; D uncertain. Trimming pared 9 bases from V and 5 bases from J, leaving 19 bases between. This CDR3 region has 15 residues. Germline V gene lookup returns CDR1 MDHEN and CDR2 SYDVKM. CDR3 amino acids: CASCGRTIWTGELFF. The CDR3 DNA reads TGTGCCAGTTGCGGTAGGACCATCTGGACCGGGGAGCTGTTTTTT. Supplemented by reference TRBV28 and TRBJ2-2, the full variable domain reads DVKVTQSSRYLVKRTGEKVFLECVQDMDHENMFWYRQDPGLGLRLIYFSYDVKMKEKGDIPEGYSVSREKKERFSLILESASTNQTSMYLCASCGRTIWTGELFFGEGSRLTVL.

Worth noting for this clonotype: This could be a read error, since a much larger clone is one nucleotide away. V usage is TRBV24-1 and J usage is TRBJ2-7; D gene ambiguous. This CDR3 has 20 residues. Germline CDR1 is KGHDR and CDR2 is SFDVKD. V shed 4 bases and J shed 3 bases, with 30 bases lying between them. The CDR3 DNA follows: TGTGCCACCAGTGAAGTTAAGGGCCCGCGGATAAACTTACGTCACTACGAGCAGTACTTC. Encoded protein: CATSEVKGPRINLRHYEQYF.

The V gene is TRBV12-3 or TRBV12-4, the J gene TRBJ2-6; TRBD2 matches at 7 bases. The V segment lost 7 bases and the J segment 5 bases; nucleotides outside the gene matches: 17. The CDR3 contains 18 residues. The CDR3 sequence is CASTLRLAYSGWANVLTF. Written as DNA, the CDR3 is TGTGCCAGCACCCTCCGACTAGCATACTCGGGATGGGCCAACGTCCTGACTTTC.

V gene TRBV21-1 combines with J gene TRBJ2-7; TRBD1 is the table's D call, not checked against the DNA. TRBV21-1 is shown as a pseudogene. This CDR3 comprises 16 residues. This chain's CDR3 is CACSAGAEQGNYEQYF. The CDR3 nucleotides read TGTGCATGCAGCGCCGGGGCCGAACAGGGGAACTACGAGCAGTACTTC.

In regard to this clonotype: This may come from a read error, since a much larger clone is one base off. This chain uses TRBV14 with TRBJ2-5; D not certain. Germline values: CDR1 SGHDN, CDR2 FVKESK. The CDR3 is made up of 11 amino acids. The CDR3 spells CASSQEETQYF. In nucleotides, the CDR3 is TGTGCCAGCAGTCAAGAAGAGACCCAGTACTTC.

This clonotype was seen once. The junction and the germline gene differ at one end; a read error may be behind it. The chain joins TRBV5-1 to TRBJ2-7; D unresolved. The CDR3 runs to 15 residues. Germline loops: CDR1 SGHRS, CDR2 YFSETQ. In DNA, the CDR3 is TGCGCCAGCAGCTTTCACCCACACCCCCTTTACGAACAGTACTTC. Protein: CASSFHPHPLYEQYF.

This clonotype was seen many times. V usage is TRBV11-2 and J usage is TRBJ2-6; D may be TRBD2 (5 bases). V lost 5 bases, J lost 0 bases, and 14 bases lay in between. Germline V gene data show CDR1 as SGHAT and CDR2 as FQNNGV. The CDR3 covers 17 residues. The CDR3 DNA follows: TGTGCCAGCAGCAGGCGGGTTTCCTACTCTGGGGCCAACGTCCTGACTTTC. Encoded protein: CASSRRVSYSGANVLTF.

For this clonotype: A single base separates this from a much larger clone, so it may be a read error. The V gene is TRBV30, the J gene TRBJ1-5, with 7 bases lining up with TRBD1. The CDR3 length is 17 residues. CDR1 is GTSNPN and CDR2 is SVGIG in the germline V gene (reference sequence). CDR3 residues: CAWSPGFRRGFNQPHHF. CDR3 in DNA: TGTGCCTGGAGTCCTGGATTCCGCAGGGGGTTCAATCAGCCCCACCATTTT.

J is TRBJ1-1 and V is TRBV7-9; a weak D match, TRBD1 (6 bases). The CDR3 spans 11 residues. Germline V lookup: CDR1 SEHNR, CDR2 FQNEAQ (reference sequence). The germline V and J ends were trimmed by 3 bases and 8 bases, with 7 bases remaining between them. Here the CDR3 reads CASSFDREAFF. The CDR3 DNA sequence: TGTGCCAGCAGCTTCGACAGGGAAGCTTTCTTT.

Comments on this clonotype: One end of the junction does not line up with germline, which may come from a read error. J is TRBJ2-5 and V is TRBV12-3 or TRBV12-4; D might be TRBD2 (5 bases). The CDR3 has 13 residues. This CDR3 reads CASSLDKEETHYF. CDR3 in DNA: TGTGCCAGCAGTTTAGACAAGGAGGAGACCCACTACTTC.

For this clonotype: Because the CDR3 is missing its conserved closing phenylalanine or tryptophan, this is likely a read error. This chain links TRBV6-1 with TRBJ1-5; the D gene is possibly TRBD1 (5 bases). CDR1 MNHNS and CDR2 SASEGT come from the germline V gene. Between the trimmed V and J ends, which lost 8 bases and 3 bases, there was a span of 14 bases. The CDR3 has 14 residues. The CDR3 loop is CASGVSRDNQPQHS. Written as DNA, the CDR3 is TGTGCCAGCGGTGTCTCCAGGGACAATCAGCCCCAGCATTCT.

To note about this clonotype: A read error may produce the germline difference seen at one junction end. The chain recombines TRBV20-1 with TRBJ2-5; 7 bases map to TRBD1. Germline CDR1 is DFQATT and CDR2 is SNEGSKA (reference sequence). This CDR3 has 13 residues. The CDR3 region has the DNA TGCGGTGCCATAAGGGGGCGCGGTGAGACCCAGTACTTC. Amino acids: CGAIRGRGETQYF.

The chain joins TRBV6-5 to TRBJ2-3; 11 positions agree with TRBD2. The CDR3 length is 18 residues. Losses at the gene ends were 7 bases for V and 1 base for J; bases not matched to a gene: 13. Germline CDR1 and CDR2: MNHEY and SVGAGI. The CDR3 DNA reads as TGTGCCAGCATGGCTGCCCTAGGGACTAGCGGATGCACAGATACGCAGTATTTT. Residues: CASMAALGTSGCTDTQYF.

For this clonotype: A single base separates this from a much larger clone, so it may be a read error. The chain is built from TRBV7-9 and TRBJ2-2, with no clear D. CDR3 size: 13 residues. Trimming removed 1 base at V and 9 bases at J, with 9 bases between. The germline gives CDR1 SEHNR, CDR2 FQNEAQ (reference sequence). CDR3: CASSLVLSRELFF. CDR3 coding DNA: TGTGCCAGCAGCTTAGTTTTATCCAGGGAGCTGTTTTTT. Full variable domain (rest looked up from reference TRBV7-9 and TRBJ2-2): DTGVSQNPRHKITKRGQNVTFRCDPISEHNRLYWYRQTLGQGPEFLTYFQNEAQLEKSRLLSDRFSAERPKGSFSTLEIQRTEQGDSAMYLCASSLVLSRELFFGEGSRLTVL.

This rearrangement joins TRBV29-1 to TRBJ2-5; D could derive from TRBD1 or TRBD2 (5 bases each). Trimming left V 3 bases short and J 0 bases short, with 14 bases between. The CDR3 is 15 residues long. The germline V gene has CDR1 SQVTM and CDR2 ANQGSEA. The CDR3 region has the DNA TGCAGCGTTGATGGGACCAGCGGAGACCAAGAGACCCAGTACTTC. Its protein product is CSVDGTSGDQETQYF.

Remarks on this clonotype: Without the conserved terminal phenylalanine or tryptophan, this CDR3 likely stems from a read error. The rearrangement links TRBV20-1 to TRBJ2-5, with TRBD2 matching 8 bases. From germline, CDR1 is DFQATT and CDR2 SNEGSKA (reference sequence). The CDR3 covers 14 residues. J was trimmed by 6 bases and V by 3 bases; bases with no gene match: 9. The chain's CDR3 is CSASTLADQKTQYI. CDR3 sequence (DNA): TGCAGTGCTAGTACACTAGCGGATCAAAAGACCCAGTACATC.

This chain's CDR3 is CATSDPGTPDHPGELFF. In DNA, the CDR3 is TGTGCCACCAGTGACCCCGGAACACCAGATCACCCCGGGGAGCTGTTTTTT. The rearrangement joins TRBV24-1 to TRBJ2-2; D gene unclear. V was clipped by 4 bases and J by 6 bases, with 20 bases between them. Germline CDR1 is KGHDR and CDR2 is SFDVKD. The length of the CDR3 is 17 residues.

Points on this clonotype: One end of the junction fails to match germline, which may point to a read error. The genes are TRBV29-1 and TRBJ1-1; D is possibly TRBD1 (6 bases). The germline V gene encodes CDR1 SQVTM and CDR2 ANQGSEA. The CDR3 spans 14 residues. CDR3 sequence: CSVQRARRDTDALF. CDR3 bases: TGCAGCGTACAGAGGGCCCGCCGGGACACTGATGCTCTCTTT.

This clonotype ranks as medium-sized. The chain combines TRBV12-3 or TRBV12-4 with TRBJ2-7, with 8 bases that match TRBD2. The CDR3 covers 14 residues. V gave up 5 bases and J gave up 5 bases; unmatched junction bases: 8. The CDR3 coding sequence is TGTGCCAGCAGTCCGAGCGGGAGTCAAAACGAGCAGTACTTC. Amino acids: CASSPSGSQNEQYF.

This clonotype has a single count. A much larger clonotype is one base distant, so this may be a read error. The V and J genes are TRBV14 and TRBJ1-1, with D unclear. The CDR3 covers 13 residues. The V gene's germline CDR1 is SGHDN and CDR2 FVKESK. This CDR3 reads CPSSQNMNTEAFF. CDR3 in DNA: TGTCCCAGCAGCCAAAATATGAACACTGAAGCTTTCTTT.

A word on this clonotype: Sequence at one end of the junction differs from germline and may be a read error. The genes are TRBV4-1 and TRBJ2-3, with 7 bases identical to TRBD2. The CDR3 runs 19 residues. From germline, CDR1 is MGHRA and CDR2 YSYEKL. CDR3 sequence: CASSQEWGTTGRRADTQYF. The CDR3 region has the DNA TGCGCCAGCAGCCAAGAATGGGGGACTACCGGGAGGAGGGCAGATACACAGTATTTT.

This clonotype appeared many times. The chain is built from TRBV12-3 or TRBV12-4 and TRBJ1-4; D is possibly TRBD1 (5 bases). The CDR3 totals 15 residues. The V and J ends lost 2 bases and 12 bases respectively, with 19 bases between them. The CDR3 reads CASSLKFGDLGELFF. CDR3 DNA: TGTGCCAGCAGTTTAAAATTCGGGGACCTTGGGGAACTGTTTTTT.

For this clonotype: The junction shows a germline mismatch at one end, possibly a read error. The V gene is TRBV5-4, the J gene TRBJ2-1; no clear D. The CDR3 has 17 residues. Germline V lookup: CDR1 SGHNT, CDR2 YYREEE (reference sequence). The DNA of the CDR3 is TGTGCCATCAGCCCGAGTTCGGCCGCAAATTTGGGCAATGAGCAGTTCTTC. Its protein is CAISPSSAANLGNEQFF.

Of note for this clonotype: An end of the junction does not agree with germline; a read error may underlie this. Here the CDR3 DNA reads TGTGCCAGCAGCTCACAGGGTTTCTTGAACACCGGGGGGCTGTTTTTT. Translation gives CASSSQGFLNTGGLFF. This rearrangement joins TRBV7-9 to TRBJ2-2, with D perhaps assigned TRBD1 or TRBD2 (6 bases each). Germline V lookup: CDR1 SEHNR, CDR2 FQNEAQ (reference sequence). The CDR3 runs to 16 residues.

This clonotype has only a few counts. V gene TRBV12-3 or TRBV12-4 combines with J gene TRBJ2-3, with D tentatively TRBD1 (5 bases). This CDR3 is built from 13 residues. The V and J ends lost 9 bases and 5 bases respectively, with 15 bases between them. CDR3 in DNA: TGTGCCAGTAGTGTCTCAGGGATAGATACGCAGTATTTT. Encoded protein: CASSVSGIDTQYF.